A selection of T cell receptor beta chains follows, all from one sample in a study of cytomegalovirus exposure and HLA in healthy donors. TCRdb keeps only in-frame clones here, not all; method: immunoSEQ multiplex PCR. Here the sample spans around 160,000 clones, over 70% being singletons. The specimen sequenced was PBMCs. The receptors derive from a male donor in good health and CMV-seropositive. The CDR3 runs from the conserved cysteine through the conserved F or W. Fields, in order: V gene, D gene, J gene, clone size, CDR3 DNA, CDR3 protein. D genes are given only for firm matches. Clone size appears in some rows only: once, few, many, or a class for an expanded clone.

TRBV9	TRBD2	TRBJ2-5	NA	TGTGCCAGCGGCGTATCACTAGCGGGGGGGGGAGAGACCCAGTACTTC	CASGVSLAGGGETQYF
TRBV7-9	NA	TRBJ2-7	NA	TGTGCCAGCAGCCTACAGGTGGGATCTCCCTACGAGCAGTACTTC	CASSLQVGSPYEQYF
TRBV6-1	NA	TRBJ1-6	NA	TGTGCCAGCAGTTACGGGTCACCCCTCCACTTT	CASSYGSPLHF
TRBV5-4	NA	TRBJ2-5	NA	TGTGCCAGCAGCTTGACATCTTCAGAGACCCAGTACTTC	CASSLTSSETQYF
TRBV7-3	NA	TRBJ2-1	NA	TGTGCCAGCAGCTTAGGGCCCACACAGTACGAGCAGTTCTTC	CASSLGPTQYEQFF
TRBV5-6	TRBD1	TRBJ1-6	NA	TGTGCCAGCAGCTTGGGGGGACAGGGAACTTCACCCCTCCACTTT	CASSLGGQGTSPLHF
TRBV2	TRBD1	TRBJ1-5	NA	TGTGCCAGCAGGGAGGGACAGCGGGTCAGGAGCAATCAGCCCCAGCATTTT	CASREGQRVRSNQPQHF
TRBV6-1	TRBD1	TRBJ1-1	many	TGTGCCAGCAGCTGGACAGGGAACACTGAAGCTTTCTTT	CASSWTGNTEAFF
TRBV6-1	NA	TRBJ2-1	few	TGTGCCACCGGTGGAGATGAGCAGTTCTTC	CATGGDEQFF
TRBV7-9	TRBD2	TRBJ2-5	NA	TGTGCCAGCAGCCCGCTCGGGAGGGGCCATAACTCAGAGACCCAGTACTTC	CASSPLGRGHNSETQYF
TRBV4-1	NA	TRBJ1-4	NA	TGCGCCAGCAGCCAAGTGGAGGGAGATGAAAAACTGTTTTTT	CASSQVEGDEKLFF
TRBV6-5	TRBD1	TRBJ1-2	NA	TGTGCCAGCAGTACCAGGACAGGCGATCACTATGGCTACACCTTC	CASSTRTGDHYGYTF
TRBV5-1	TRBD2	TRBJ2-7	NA	TGCGCCAGCACCCAGGGGTTAGCGGGATCCTACGAGCAGTACTTC	CASTQGLAGSYEQYF
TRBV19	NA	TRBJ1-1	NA	TGTGCCAGTAGTAACCAGGGGATCACTGAAGCTTTCTTT	CASSNQGITEAFF
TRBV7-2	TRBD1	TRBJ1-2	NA	TGTGCCAGCAGCCCACATGGGACAGGGGGCTTTGGCTACACCTTC	CASSPHGTGGFGYTF
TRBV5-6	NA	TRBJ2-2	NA	TGTGCCAGCCGTACATGGGGAGTGGTGGACACCGGGGAGCTGTTTTTT	CASRTWGVVDTGELFF
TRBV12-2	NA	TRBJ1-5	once	TGTGCAAGTCGCTTGGGGGGGTGGTATAGCAATCAGCCCCAGCATTTT	CASRLGGWYSNQPQHF
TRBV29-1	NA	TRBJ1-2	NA	TGCAGCGTCCAGACGGGAGGAGGCTACACCTTC	CSVQTGGGYTF
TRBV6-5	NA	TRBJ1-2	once	TGTGCCAGCAGTTTTACCCCCGACAGTAACTACTATGGCTACACCTTC	CASSFTPDSNYYGYTF
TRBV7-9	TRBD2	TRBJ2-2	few	TGTGCCAGCAGCCCACCGGGACTAGCCTCCGGGGAGCTGTTTTTT	CASSPPGLASGELFF
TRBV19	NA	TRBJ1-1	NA	TGTGCCAGTAGGGACTTGAACACTGAAGCTTTCTTT	CASRDLNTEAFF
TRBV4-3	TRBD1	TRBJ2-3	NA	TGCGCCAGCAGCCAAGATGGACGTGGACAGGGGGCAAATACGCAGTATTTT	CASSQDGRGQGANTQYF
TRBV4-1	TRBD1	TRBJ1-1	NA	TGCGCCAGCAGCCATTCAACGGGACAGTCCGCTTTCTTT	CASSHSTGQSAFF
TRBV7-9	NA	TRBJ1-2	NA	TGTGCCAGCAGCCCCCTTGTGGCCCCGAGGGCTTACTATGGCTACACCTTC	CASSPLVAPRAYYGYTF
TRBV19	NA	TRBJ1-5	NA	TGTGCCAGTAGTGTGGACAACGTTAGCAATCAGCCCCAGCATTTT	CASSVDNVSNQPQHF
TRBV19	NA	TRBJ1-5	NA	TGTGCCAGTAGTATAAGCGGGGGCGGCAATCAGCCCCAGCATTTT	CASSISGGGNQPQHF
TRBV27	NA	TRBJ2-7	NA	TGTGCCAGCAGTTTCTCTCAGCGGGCGAACGAGCAGTACTTC	CASSFSQRANEQYF
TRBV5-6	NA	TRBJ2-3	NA	TGTGCCAGCAGCCGGACTCCTTCTTTACTCACAGATACGCAGTATTTT	CASSRTPSLLTDTQYF
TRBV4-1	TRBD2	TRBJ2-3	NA	TGCGCCAGCAGCCGTCGGGGGGGGTTAGATACGCAGTATTTT	CASSRRGGLDTQYF
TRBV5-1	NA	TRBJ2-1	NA	TGCGCCAGCAGCTTCAACCTCCAGGGTGTCGATGAGCAGTTCTTC	CASSFNLQGVDEQFF
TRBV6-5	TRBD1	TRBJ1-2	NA	TGTGCCAGCAGTTACTCGAGGGGGACAGACTATGGCTACACCTTC	CASSYSRGTDYGYTF
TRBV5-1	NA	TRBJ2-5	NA	TGCGCCAGCAGCTTGGACAGGCCTCAAGAGACCCAGTACTTC	CASSLDRPQETQYF
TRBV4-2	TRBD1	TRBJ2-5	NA	TGTGCCAGCAGCCAAGGGGGGCCGGGACAGGGAAGCGAGACCCAGTACTTC	CASSQGGPGQGSETQYF
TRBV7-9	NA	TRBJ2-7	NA	TGTGCCAGCAGCTTGGGGTCGGAGGTTACCTACGAGCAGTACTTC	CASSLGSEVTYEQYF
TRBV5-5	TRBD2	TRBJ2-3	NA	TGTGCCACCGAGCGACTAGCGGGGGGGTCCACAGATACGCAGTATTTT	CATERLAGGSTDTQYF
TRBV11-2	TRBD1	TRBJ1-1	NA	TGTGCCAGCTCTTATGACAGGGACGGTTATGGGGACACTGAAGCTTTCTTT	CASSYDRDGYGDTEAFF
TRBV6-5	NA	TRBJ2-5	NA	TGTGCCAGCAGGTCCGGAGGGTGGGAGACCCAGTACTTC	CASRSGGWETQYF
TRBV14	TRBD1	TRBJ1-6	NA	TGTGCCAGCAGCCCAACCACAGGGGGCAATTCACCCCTCCACTTT	CASSPTTGGNSPLHF
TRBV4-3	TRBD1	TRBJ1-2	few	TGCGCCAGCAGCCAAGAAGGGGGCGATGGCTACACCTTC	CASSQEGGDGYTF
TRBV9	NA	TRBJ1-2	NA	TGTGCCAGCAGCGTGGCAGGGAACTATGGCTACACCTTC	CASSVAGNYGYTF
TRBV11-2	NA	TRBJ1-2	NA	TGTGCCAGCAGCTTAGGGGCAGGGGATGGCTACACCTTC	CASSLGAGDGYTF
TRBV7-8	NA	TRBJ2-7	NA	TGTGCCAGCAGCTTACGGGTCAACGAGCAGTACTTC	CASSLRVNEQYF
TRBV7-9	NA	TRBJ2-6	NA	TGTGCCAGCAGCTTAGTAGGGAGCTCTGGGGCCAACGTCCTGACTTTC	CASSLVGSSGANVLTF
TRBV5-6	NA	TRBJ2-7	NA	TGTGCCAGCAGCTGGAACAGGCGCTACGAGCAGTACTTC	CASSWNRRYEQYF
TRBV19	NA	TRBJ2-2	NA	TGTGCCAGCTCCGCCACTAGCCCGCCGGGAGGGGAGCTGTTTTTT	CASSATSPPGGELFF
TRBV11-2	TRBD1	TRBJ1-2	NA	TGTGCCAGCAGCTCCCTTCGGCCAGGGGGTTGGGACTATGGCTACACCTTC	CASSSLRPGGWDYGYTF
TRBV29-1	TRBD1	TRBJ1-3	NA	TGCAGCGTTGAAACGGACAGGGTCAACACCATATATTTT	CSVETDRVNTIYF
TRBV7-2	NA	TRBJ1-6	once	TGTGCCAGCAGCCCCAGTGGGAACGGGGGTTCACCCCTCCACTTT	CASSPSGNGGSPLHF
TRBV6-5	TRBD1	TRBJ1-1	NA	TGTGCCAGCAGTCCTCCGGGACAGGGGGCGCCTGAAGCTTTCTTT	CASSPPGQGAPEAFF